The 19 T cell receptor beta chains presented below share a single source sample, sequenced in a study of blood T cells in healthy people across ages. A second PCR, run for about 6 to 11 cycles, used a sample-barcoded 5' primer plus a J-beta primer mix. TCRdb analysed the 5' RACE reads with MiXCR anew, one entry per CDR3 protein. The sample includes nearly 800,000 distinct CDR3 sequences, more than 20% of them seen just once. Another study also made use of these data, one on T cells of mothers and their children.

The specimen sequenced was blood. These receptors came from a boy aged 10-17 years in good health.

In its sample, this clonotype was seen a few times. Here the CDR3 reads CASSSRYEYNEQFF. The CDR3 DNA is TGTGCCAGCAGTTCCCGTTACGAGTACAATGAGCAGTTCTTC. V is TRBV28 and J is TRBJ2-5; no firm D call. The J call is in doubt because the DNA end fits TRBJ2-1 better. The CDR3 totals 14 residues. Germline V gene lookup returns CDR1 MDHEN and CDR2 SYDVKM.

This clonotype has more than one count but fewer than ten. The genes are TRBV5-6 and TRBJ2-7; no clear D gene. This CDR3 spans 15 amino acids. V was trimmed by 0 bases and J by 2 bases, leaving 12 bases between them. Per germline, CDR1 SGHDT and CDR2 YYEEEE. The CDR3 is CASSLVVGETYEQYF. The CDR3 DNA follows: TGTGCCAGCAGCTTGGTCGTGGGTGAGACCTACGAGCAGTACTTC.

V is TRBV12-3 or TRBV12-4 and J is TRBJ2-1; D gene unclear. Trimming stripped 0 bases from V and 1 base from J, with 16 bases between. This CDR3 spans 18 amino acids. The CDR3 here is CASSLAGTGITSYNEQFF. DNA of the CDR3: TGTGCCAGCAGTTTAGCGGGTACGGGCATCACGTCCTACAATGAGCAGTTCTTC.

This clonotype was counted a few times. The chain combines TRBV7-2 with TRBJ1-4; no clear D. The CDR3 length is 14 residues. V was trimmed by 0 bases and J by 5 bases, leaving 7 bases between them. Germline V gives CDR1 SGHTA, CDR2 FQGNSA. CDR3 DNA: TGTGCCAGCAGCTTAGCAGGGAAAAATGAAAAACTGTTTTTT. Its protein product is CASSLAGKNEKLFF.

This clonotype was seen more than once but under ten times. The J gene is TRBJ1-4, the V gene TRBV27, with a tentative D call TRBD1 (6 bases). Germline V CDR1 and CDR2: MNHEY, SMNVEV (reference sequence). The V end lost 2 bases, the J end lost 7 bases, and 11 bases lay between the germline ends. CDR3 length: 14 amino acids. The CDR3 loop reads CASSLSRGGEKLFF. CDR3 nucleotides: TGTGCCAGCAGTTTAAGCAGGGGTGGTGAAAAACTGTTTTTT.

This clonotype showed up many times. The CDR3 nucleotides read TGTGCCAGCAGTTCCCCGGGGTCAGGGGGCAAAAACATTCAGTACTTC. It translates to CASSSPGSGGKNIQYF. The rearrangement joins TRBV28 to TRBJ2-4, with 7 bases that match TRBD1. J was trimmed by 3 bases and V by 4 bases; bases with no gene match: 9. CDR3 size: 16 residues. Germline CDR1 is MDHEN and CDR2 is SYDVKM.

In its sample, this clonotype was seen a few times. The CDR3 reads CASSVTSESYEQYF. CDR3 sequence (DNA): TGTGCCAGCAGCGTCACTAGCGAATCCTACGAGCAGTACTTC. This chain connects TRBV9 to TRBJ2-7; TRBD2 matches 7 bases. CDR1 is SGDLS and CDR2 is YYNGEE in the germline V gene. The CDR3 totals 14 residues. The V segment lost 2 bases and the J segment 1 base; nucleotides outside the gene matches: 3.

This clonotype was seen only a few times. CDR3 amino acids: CSVEAGTGAQTYNEQFF. The CDR3 bases are TGCAGCGTTGAAGCTGGGACCGGGGCGCAGACCTACAATGAGCAGTTCTTC. The gene calls are TRBV29-1 and TRBJ2-1; D may match TRBD1 or TRBD2 (5 bases each). In germline, CDR1 is SQVTM, CDR2 ANQGSEA. V was clipped by 1 base and J by 2 bases, with 18 bases between them. This CDR3 comprises 17 residues.

J is TRBJ1-1 and V is TRBV7-2; TRBD1 is a possible D gene (5 bases). The CDR3 has 15 amino acids. V dropped 7 bases and J dropped 4 bases, with 19 bases sitting between them. CDR1 SGHTA and CDR2 FQGNSA come from the germline V gene. The CDR3: CASNMNPGRGTEAFF. As DNA, the CDR3 is TGTGCCAGCAACATGAACCCGGGACGGGGCACTGAAGCTTTCTTT.

Worth noting for this clonotype: Without the conserved terminal phenylalanine or tryptophan, this CDR3 likely stems from a read error. The rearrangement uses TRBV7-3 and TRBJ2-5, with 9 bases that match TRBD1. V shed 5 bases and J 5 bases; nucleotides not matched to a gene: 9. The CDR3 has 15 residues. Germline V CDR1 and CDR2: SGHTA, FQGTGA. The CDR3 reads CASSTTGTGYETQYS. The CDR3 DNA sequence: TGTGCCAGCAGCACTACCGGGACAGGGTATGAGACCCAGTACTCC.

The chain combines TRBV12-3 or TRBV12-4 with TRBJ1-2; no definite D call. The CDR3 is made up of 13 amino acids. V lost 4 bases and J 4 bases, leaving 10 bases between the germline ends. The CDR3 DNA reads as TGTGCCAGCAGTTCCGGACTGACCTATGGCTACACCTTC. It is translated as CASSSGLTYGYTF.

As to this clonotype: The junction differs from germline at one of its ends, possibly a read error. The chain is built from TRBV7-2 and TRBJ2-3; weak D call: TRBD1 (5 bases). CDR1 is SGHTA, CDR2 FQGNSA, per germline. The CDR3 consists of 16 residues. The CDR3: CASGLVIRVGTDTQYF. In DNA form, the CDR3 reads TGTGCCAGCGGCTTAGTAATCAGGGTGGGCACAGATACGCAGTATTTT.

V is TRBV12-3 or TRBV12-4 and J is TRBJ2-5; TRBD1 agrees at 7 bases. The ends lost 4 bases at V and 9 bases at J; junction bases unmatched: 14. CDR3 length equals 15 residues. This chain's CDR3 is CASSSTGTDLKAQYF. The CDR3 DNA follows: TGTGCCAGCAGTTCGACGGGGACAGACTTAAAGGCCCAGTACTTC.

This clonotype was observed a handful of times. V and J are TRBV9 and TRBJ2-1, with D tentatively TRBD2 (6 bases). V was shortened by 0 bases and J by 6 bases, with 13 bases between the two germline ends. CDR3 size: 15 residues. Germline CDR1 is SGDLS and CDR2 is YYNGEE. CDR3 sequence (DNA): TGTGCCAGCAGCGTAGACACAGGACTACTCAATGAGCAGTTCTTC. Translating gives CASSVDTGLLNEQFF.

This clonotype was observed a few times. The V gene is TRBV6-1, the J gene TRBJ1-1; D possibly corresponds to TRBD1 (5 bases). Germline V gene lookup returns CDR1 MNHNS and CDR2 SASEGT. This CDR3 region has 14 residues. Trimming took off 7 bases at V and 11 bases at J, with 23 bases between the two ends. CDR3 protein: CASKRPGREFHAFF. CDR3 DNA sequence: TGTGCCAGCAAACGACCGGGACGGGAGTTCCATGCTTTCTTT.

This chain links TRBV6-5 with TRBJ1-1; 9 nucleotides align to TRBD1. Unmatched junction bases numbered 16, after V lost 2 bases and J lost 3 bases. CDR3 length equals 19 residues. Germline-derived CDR1 and CDR2 are MNHEY and SVGAGI. The CDR3 nucleotides read TGTGCCAGCAGTTACATCAATGTCTGGGACAGGGAGCGGCACACTGAAGCTTTCTTT. Translated: CASSYINVWDRERHTEAFF.

This clonotype has just a few counts. The gene calls are TRBV28 and TRBJ1-4; 11 nucleotides line up with TRBD1. This CDR3 region has 15 residues. V lost 2 bases, J lost 8 bases, and 4 bases stayed unmatched. From germline, CDR1 is MDHEN and CDR2 SYDVKM. CDR3 protein: CASSLTDRGREKLFF. DNA of the CDR3: TGTGCCAGCAGTTTAACGGACAGGGGGCGGGAAAAACTGTTTTTT.

This clonotype was seen more than once but under ten times. The chain is built from TRBV7-9 and TRBJ2-5; D is ambiguous. There are 15 residues in the CDR3. The germline V gene encodes CDR1 SEHNR and CDR2 FQNEAQ (reference sequence). V was cut by 2 bases and J by 5 bases, with 15 bases left in between. CDR3: CASSLSRRAVETQYF. Here the CDR3 DNA reads TGTGCCAGCAGCTTAAGTCGAAGGGCTGTGGAGACCCAGTACTTC.

This clonotype was observed a few times. V gene TRBV5-7 combines with J gene TRBJ1-5, with TRBD1 identical over 7 bases. TRBV5-7 falls under the ORF class, with uncertain function. This CDR3 spans 14 amino acids. The V gene end was trimmed by 4 bases and the J gene end by 3 bases; junction bases not matched to a gene: 4. The chain's CDR3 is CASSRDRSNQPQHF. CDR3 coding DNA: TGTGCCAGCAGCCGGGACAGATCCAATCAGCCCCAGCATTTT.